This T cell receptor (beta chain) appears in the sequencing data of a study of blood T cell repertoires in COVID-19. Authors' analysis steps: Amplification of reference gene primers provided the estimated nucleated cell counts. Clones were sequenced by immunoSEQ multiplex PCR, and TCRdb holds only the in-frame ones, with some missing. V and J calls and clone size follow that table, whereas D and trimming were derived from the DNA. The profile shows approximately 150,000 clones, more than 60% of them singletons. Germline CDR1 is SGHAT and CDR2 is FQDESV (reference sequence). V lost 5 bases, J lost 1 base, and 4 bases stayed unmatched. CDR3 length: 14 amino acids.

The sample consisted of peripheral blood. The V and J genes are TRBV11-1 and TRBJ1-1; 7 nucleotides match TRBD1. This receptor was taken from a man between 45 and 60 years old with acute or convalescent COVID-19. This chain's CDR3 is CASSKGTENTEAFF. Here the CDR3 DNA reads TGTGCCAGCAGCAAGGGGACAGAGAACACTGAAGCTTTCTTT. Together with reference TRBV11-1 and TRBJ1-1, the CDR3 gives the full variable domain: EAEVAQSPRYKITEKSQAVAFWCDPISGHATLYWYRQILGQGPELLVQFQDESVVDDSQLPKDRFSAERLKGVDSTLKIQPAELGDSAMYLCASSKGTENTEAFFGQGTRLTVV.